These T cell receptor beta chains were read from a single sample in a study of CD8 T cells in Susac syndrome. From the immunoSEQ multiplex PCR reads, TCRdb called clonotypes with MiXCR, one entry per CDR3 protein. The sample carries roughly 180,000 distinct CDR3 sequences, about 95% recorded once. Sequencing was carried out using CD4+ T cells from PBMCs. Source of these receptors: a human donor in good health. CDR3s include the opening cysteine and the closing phenylalanine or tryptophan. Fields, in order: V gene, clone size, J gene, D gene, CDR3 protein, CDR3 DNA. The D gene is left open where the match is weak. Some rows mark clone size as missing; the rest say once, few, many or name a class of expanded clone.

>TRBV29-1|.|TRBJ2-3|.
CSVVRTSTDTQYF
TGCAGCGTTGTCAGGACTAGCACAGATACGCAGTATTTT
>TRBV29-1|.|TRBJ2-1|.
CSTLRREGGSYNEQFF
TGCAGCACCCTCCGGCGGGAAGGAGGGTCCTACAATGAGCAGTTCTTC
>TRBV29-1|.|TRBJ2-7|TRBD2
CSVMGGRAYEQYF
TGCAGCGTCATGGGCGGGAGGGCCTACGAGCAGTACTTC
>TRBV12-3/TRBV12-4|.|TRBJ2-7|.
CASRAAGVSYEQYF
TGTGCCAGCAGGGCCGCCGGGGTCTCCTACGAGCAGTACTTC
>TRBV15|.|TRBJ2-1|.
CATSRAPAGAKNEQFF
TGTGCCACCAGCAGAGCCCCTGCAGGGGCCAAAAATGAGCAGTTCTTC
>TRBV27|.|TRBJ1-2|.
CASSLQGIPLYGYTF
TGTGCCAGCAGTCTCCAAGGGATCCCCCTCTATGGCTACACCTTC
>TRBV30|.|TRBJ2-6|.
CAWSSPYSGANVLTF
TGTGCCTGGAGTTCGCCTTACTCTGGGGCCAACGTCCTGACTTTC
>TRBV7-2|.|TRBJ2-7|.
CASSLRDPLGEQYF
TGTGCCAGCAGCCTAAGGGACCCTCTGGGGGAGCAGTACTTC
>TRBV7-2|.|TRBJ2-7|TRBD2
CASSLTSGNGEQYF
TGTGCCAGCAGCTTGACTAGCGGGAACGGCGAGCAGTACTTC
>TRBV30|.|TRBJ1-5|.
CAWSPPSYSNQPQHF
TGTGCCTGGAGCCCCCCGTCCTATAGCAATCAGCCCCAGCATTTT
>TRBV29-1|once|TRBJ2-5|.
CSDRVVGTQYF
TGCAGCGACAGAGTTGTAGGGACCCAGTACTTC
>TRBV6-6|.|TRBJ1-1|TRBD1
CASSLRTGQAFF
TGTGCCAGCAGCCTCCGGACAGGGCAAGCTTTCTTT
>TRBV2|.|TRBJ2-3|TRBD1
CASTMRSGQSTDTQYF
TGTGCCAGCACCATGCGCTCGGGACAGAGCACAGATACGCAGTATTTT
>TRBV9|once|TRBJ1-1|.
CASSAEGSWGTNTEAFF
TGTGCCAGCAGCGCTGAAGGTTCGTGGGGTACGAACACTGAAGCTTTCTTT
>TRBV7-7|.|TRBJ2-1|.
CASSPGTNNEQFF
TGTGCTAGCAGCCCCGGGACCAACAATGAGCAGTTCTTC
>TRBV20-1|.|TRBJ2-3|TRBD2
CSARSAGGSDTQYF
TGCAGTGCTAGGTCGGCGGGAGGGTCAGATACGCAGTATTTT
>TRBV15|.|TRBJ2-5|TRBD1
CATSRRQGKETQYF
TGTGCCACCAGCAGAAGACAGGGAAAAGAGACCCAGTACTTC
>TRBV29-1|.|TRBJ2-7|.
CSVAPQSYEQYF
TGCAGCGTTGCCCCGCAGTCCTACGAGCAGTACTTC
>TRBV29-1|.|TRBJ2-3|.
CSLRDGRSTDTQYF
TGCAGCCTCCGGGACGGTAGGAGCACAGATACGCAGTATTTT
>TRBV7-9|.|TRBJ2-2|.
CASSSLGALNTGELFF
TGTGCCAGCAGCTCTCTCGGAGCCCTGAACACCGGGGAGCTGTTTTTT
>TRBV20-1|.|TRBJ2-7|TRBD1
CSALGQGDFYEQYF
TGCAGTGCTTTGGGACAGGGGGACTTCTACGAGCAGTACTTC
>TRBV12-3/TRBV12-4|.|TRBJ1-5|.
CASSQVGGAQPQHF
TGTGCCAGCAGCCAGGTGGGGGGGGCTCAGCCCCAGCATTTT
>TRBV20-1|.|TRBJ2-3|.
CSARDVGTGVGDTQYF
TGCAGTGCTAGAGATGTCGGGACGGGAGTTGGAGATACGCAGTATTTT